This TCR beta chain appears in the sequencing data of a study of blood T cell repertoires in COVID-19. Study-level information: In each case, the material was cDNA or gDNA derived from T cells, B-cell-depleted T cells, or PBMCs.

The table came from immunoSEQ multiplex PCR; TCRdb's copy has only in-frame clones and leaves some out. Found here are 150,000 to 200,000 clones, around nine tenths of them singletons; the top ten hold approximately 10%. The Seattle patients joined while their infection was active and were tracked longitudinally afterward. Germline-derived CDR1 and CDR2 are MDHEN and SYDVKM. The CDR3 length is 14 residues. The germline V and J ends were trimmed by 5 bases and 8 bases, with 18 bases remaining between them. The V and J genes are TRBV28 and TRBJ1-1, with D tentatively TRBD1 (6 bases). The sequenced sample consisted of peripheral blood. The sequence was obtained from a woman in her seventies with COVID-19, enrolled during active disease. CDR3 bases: TGTGCCAGCAGTAAGCCGGGGGGCTCGGGGGAAGCTTTCTTT. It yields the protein CASSKPGGSGEAFF.